This TCR beta chain was documented in a study of PD-L1 blockade in urothelial cancer. Study details: Atezolizumab was started by patients in 2014 at 1,200 mg intravenously every 3 weeks.

The table came from immunoSEQ multiplex PCR; TCRdb's copy has only in-frame clones and leaves some out. This sample has tens of thousands of clones, with 82% found just once. The CDR3 totals 14 residues. Trimming removed 4 bases from V and 1 base from J, with 11 bases in between. Germline lookup yields CDR1 SGHNT and CDR2 YENEEA. Samples were collected from each patient before treatment and during treatment. Each patient gave between 1 and 8 of them in total. The source is a man between 65 and 80 years old with urothelial cancer. This sequence joins TRBV11-3 and TRBJ2-7, with D possibly being TRBD1 (6 bases). This material consisted of PBMCs, taken around atezolizumab (anti-PD-L1) treatment. CDR3: CASSSRTVSYEQYF. The CDR3 DNA is TGTGCCAGCAGCTCTCGGACAGTGTCCTACGAGCAGTACTTC. The full variable domain, rest sourced from reference TRBV11-3 and TRBJ2-7, is EAGVVQSPRYKIIEKKQPVAFWCNPISGHNTLYWYLQNLGQGPELLIRYENEEAVDDSQLPKDRFSAERLKGVDSTLKIQPAELGDSAVYLCASSSRTVSYEQYFGPGTRLTVT.